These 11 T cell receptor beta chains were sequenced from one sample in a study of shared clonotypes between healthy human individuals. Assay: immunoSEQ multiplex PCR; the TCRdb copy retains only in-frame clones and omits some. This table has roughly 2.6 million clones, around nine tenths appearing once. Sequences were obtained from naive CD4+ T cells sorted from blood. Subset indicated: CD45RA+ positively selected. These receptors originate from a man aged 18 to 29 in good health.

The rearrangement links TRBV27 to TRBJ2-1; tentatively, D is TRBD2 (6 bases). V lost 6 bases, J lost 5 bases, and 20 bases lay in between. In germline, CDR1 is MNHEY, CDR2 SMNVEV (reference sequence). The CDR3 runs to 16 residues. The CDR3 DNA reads TGTGCCAGCAGCACAAGTCCCGGGAGCCGCCACAATGAGCAGTTCTTC. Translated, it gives CASSTSPGSRHNEQFF.

The CDR3 nucleotides read TGTGCCAGCAGCTACTTAGCGGGAGCTGGGGCCGCCGAGCAGTACTTC. This gives the protein CASSYLAGAGAAEQYF. This rearrangement joins TRBV7-9 to TRBJ2-7, with 9 bases aligning to TRBD2. Trimming removed 4 bases from V and 6 bases from J; junction bases left unmatched: 13. The CDR3 loop spans 16 amino acids. The germline gives CDR1 SEHNR, CDR2 FQNEAQ (reference sequence).

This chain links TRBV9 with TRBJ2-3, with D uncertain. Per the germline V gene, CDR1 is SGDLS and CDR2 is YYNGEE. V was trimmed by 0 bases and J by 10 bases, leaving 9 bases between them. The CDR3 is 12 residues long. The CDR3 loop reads CASSVEVLPQYF. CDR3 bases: TGTGCCAGCAGCGTAGAGGTCCTTCCGCAGTATTTT. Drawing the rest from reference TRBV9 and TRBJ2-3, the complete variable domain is DSGVTQTPKHLITATGQRVTLRCSPRSGDLSVYWYQQSLDQGLQFLIQYYNGEERAKGNILERFSAQQFPDLHSELNLSSLELGDSALYFCASSVEVLPQYFGPGTRLTVL.

CDR3: CASSPNRQEKDGYTF. CDR3 coding DNA: TGTGCCAGCTCACCAAATCGGCAGGAGAAAGATGGCTACACCTTC. The chain carries TRBV18 and TRBJ1-2; D not resolved. The germline gives CDR1 KGHSH, CDR2 LQKENI. The CDR3 loop spans 15 amino acids. V was cut by 2 bases and J by 6 bases, with 16 bases left in between.

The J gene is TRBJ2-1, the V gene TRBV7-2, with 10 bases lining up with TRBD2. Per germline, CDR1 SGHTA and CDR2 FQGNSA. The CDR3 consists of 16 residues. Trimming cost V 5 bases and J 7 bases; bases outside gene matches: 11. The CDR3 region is CASSPSPSGSRNEQFF. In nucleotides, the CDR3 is TGTGCCAGCAGCCCCTCCCCTAGCGGGAGTAGGAATGAGCAGTTCTTC.

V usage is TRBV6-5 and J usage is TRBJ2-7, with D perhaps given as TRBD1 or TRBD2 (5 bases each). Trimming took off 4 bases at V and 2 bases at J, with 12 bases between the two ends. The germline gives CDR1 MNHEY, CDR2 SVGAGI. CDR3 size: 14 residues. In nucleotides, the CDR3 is TGTGCCAGCAGTTCCCGGGAAGGGGCCTACGAGCAGTACTTC. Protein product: CASSSREGAYEQYF.

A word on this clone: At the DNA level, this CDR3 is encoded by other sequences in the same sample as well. The CDR3 region is CASSLGGYEQYF. The CDR3 nucleotides read TGTGCCAGCAGCTTGGGCGGGTACGAGCAGTACTTC. The chain carries TRBV5-6 and TRBJ2-7, with D possibly being TRBD2 (5 bases). V lost 0 bases, J lost 4 bases, and 5 bases lay in between. The CDR3 spans 12 residues. Germline-derived CDR1 and CDR2 are SGHDT and YYEEEE.

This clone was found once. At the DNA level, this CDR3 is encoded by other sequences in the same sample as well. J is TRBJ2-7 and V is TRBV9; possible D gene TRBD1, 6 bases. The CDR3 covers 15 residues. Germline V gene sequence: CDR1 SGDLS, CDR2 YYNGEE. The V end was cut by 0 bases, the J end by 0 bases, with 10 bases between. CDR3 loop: CASSVAVGASYEQYF. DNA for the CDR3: TGTGCCAGCAGCGTAGCGGTGGGGGCCTCCTACGAGCAGTACTTC. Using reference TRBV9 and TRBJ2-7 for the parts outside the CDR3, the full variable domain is DSGVTQTPKHLITATGQRVTLRCSPRSGDLSVYWYQQSLDQGLQFLIQYYNGEERAKGNILERFSAQQFPDLHSELNLSSLELGDSALYFCASSVAVGASYEQYFGPGTRLTVT.

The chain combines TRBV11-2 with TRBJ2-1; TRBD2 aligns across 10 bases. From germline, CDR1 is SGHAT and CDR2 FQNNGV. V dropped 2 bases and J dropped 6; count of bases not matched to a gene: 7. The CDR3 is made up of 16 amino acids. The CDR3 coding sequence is TGTGCCAGCAGCTTACTAGCGGGGGCTCTCTCCAATGAGCAGTTCTTC. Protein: CASSLLAGALSNEQFF.

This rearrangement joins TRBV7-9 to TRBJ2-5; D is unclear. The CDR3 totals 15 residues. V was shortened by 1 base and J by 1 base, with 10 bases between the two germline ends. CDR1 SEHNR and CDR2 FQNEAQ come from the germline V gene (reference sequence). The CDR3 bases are TGTGCCAGCAGCTTAGACCGCAGAGGCCAAGAGACCCAGTACTTC. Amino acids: CASSLDRRGQETQYF.

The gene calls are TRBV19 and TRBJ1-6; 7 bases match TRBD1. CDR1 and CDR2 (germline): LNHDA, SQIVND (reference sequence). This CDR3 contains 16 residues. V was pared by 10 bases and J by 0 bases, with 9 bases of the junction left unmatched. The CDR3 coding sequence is TGTGCCACTTCCGGGACAGCCTTCTCCTATAATTCACCCCTCCACTTT. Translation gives CATSGTAFSYNSPLHF.